Each of the 13 T cell receptor beta chains below was sequenced from the same sample in a study of identifying expanded T cells in peripheral blood. Here immunoSEQ multiplex PCR was the method, and the copy in TCRdb shows in-frame clones only, minus some. Found here are approximately 130,000 clones, approximately 86% of them singletons; the top ten hold 7.5% to 8.5%. The specimen was blood. Receptors were obtained from a person between 18 and 69 years old in good health.

This rearrangement joins TRBV10-3 to TRBJ1-4; D gene unclear. This CDR3 is built from 14 residues. Germline-derived CDR1 and CDR2 are ENHRY and SYGVKD. The ends were cut back, 11 bases at V and 7 bases at J, with 20 bases in the middle. DNA of the CDR3: TGTGCCGCCGGGATGGCGCCGGGGATTGAAAAACTGTTTTTT. Protein: CAAGMAPGIEKLFF.

The chain is built from TRBV7-9 and TRBJ1-1; TRBD1 is a possible D gene (5 bases). V dropped 5 bases and J dropped 14 bases, with 18 bases sitting between them. The CDR3 loop spans 12 amino acids. Germline V gene sequence: CDR1 SEHNR, CDR2 FQNEAQ (reference sequence). CDR3 amino acids: CASSPPSGISFF. The CDR3 DNA follows: TGTGCCAGCAGCCCCCCTTCAGGGATCTCCTTCTTT.

This clone was picked up a small number of times. The chain employs TRBV6-1 and TRBJ1-4, with D unclear. CDR1 MNHNS and CDR2 SASEGT come from the germline V gene. Trimming removed 6 bases at V and 8 bases at J, with 7 bases between. The CDR3 consists of 11 residues. The CDR3 sequence is CASSLYEKLFF. The CDR3 nucleotides are TGTGCCAGCAGCCTTTACGAAAAACTGTTTTTT.

The gene calls are TRBV5-1 and TRBJ2-5; no definite D call. Germline CDR1 reads SGHRS; CDR2 reads YFSETQ. V lost 3 bases to trimming and J lost 4 bases, with 13 bases between them. The CDR3 consists of 14 residues. CDR3 residues: CASSSQVGRETQYF. The CDR3 nucleotides read TGCGCCAGCAGCTCCCAGGTGGGTCGAGAGACCCAGTACTTC.

This clone was counted a few times. V usage is TRBV12-5 and J usage is TRBJ2-7; TRBD2 is a possible D gene (7 bases). The CDR3 has 15 residues. V was cut by 1 base and J by 5 bases, with 15 bases left in between. Germline loops: CDR1 LGHNT, CDR2 FRNRAP. In nucleotides, the CDR3 is TGTGCTAGTGGTTTGGGGAACGGGGGGCGCGACGAGCAGTACTTC. Translating gives CASGLGNGGRDEQYF.

DNA of the CDR3: TGTGCCAGCAGTGAAGCTCCAGGGTTTAGCGCTAATGAAAAACTGTTTTTT. Its protein product is CASSEAPGFSANEKLFF. The chain is built from TRBV6-1 and TRBJ1-4; D is possibly TRBD1 (5 bases). V shed 0 bases and J shed 3 bases, with 14 bases lying between them. The germline V gene has CDR1 MNHNS and CDR2 SASEGT. The CDR3 runs to 17 residues.

V and J are TRBV18 and TRBJ1-5; 7 nucleotides align to TRBD1. Trimming removed 6 bases from V and 6 bases from J; junction bases left unmatched: 11. Per germline, CDR1 KGHSH and CDR2 LQKENI. This CDR3 has 15 amino acids. CDR3 in DNA: TGTGCCAGCTCCCCCGGACAGGAATTTAGTCAGCCCCAGCATTTT. This translates into CASSPGQEFSQPQHF.

This rearrangement joins TRBV7-7 to TRBJ1-5; TRBD1 agrees at 7 bases. The V and J ends lost 5 bases and 5 bases, in that order; junction bases with no gene match: 12. The CDR3 consists of 16 residues. Germline V lookup: CDR1 SSHAT, CDR2 FNYEAQ (reference sequence). CDR3 nucleotide sequence: TGTGCCAGCAGCCGAAACAGGGGAAGGGACGATCAGCCCCAGCATTTT. Its translation is CASSRNRGRDDQPQHF. Complete variable domain (other parts from reference TRBV7-7 and TRBJ1-5): GAGVSQSPRYKVTKRGQDVTLRCDPISSHATLYWYQQALGQGPEFLTYFNYEAQPDKSGLPSDRFSAERPEGSISTLTIQRTEQRDSAMYRCASSRNRGRDDQPQHFGDGTRLSIL.

The chain links TRBV11-2 to TRBJ2-3; D is undetermined. Trimming left V 2 bases short and J 3 bases short, with 3 bases between. The CDR3 is 12 residues long. CDR1 is SGHAT and CDR2 is FQNNGV in the germline V gene. The DNA for the CDR3 is TGTGCCAGCAGCTTAAATACAGATACGCAGTATTTT. Translated: CASSLNTDTQYF.

This clone was found a few times. The V call is TRBV6-6, the J call TRBJ1-4; 8 nucleotides agree with TRBD1. The germline V gene encodes CDR1 MNHNY and CDR2 SVGAGI (reference sequence). With V trimmed by 7 bases and J by 7 bases, 8 bases remained unmatched. This CDR3 is 14 amino acids long. The CDR3, as DNA: TGTGCCAGCAAACTGACAGGGGAGGCTGAAAAACTGTTTTTT. It specifies CASKLTGEAEKLFF.

J is TRBJ2-3 and V is TRBV28, with D uncertain. The CDR3 covers 15 residues. Trimming took off 7 bases at V and 2 bases at J, with 16 bases between the two ends. Germline V gene sequence: CDR1 MDHEN, CDR2 SYDVKM. CDR3 DNA sequence: TGTGCCAGCACGCCACCGGAACCGAACACAGATACGCAGTATTTT. It codes for CASTPPEPNTDTQYF.

This rearrangement joins TRBV5-5 to TRBJ2-7; no firm D call. The CDR3 length is 13 residues. CDR1 is SGHKS and CDR2 is YYEKEE in the germline V gene (reference sequence). The V gene lost 2 bases and the J gene lost 2 bases, with 8 bases spanning the gap. The CDR3 sequence is CASSFFGAYEQYF. The CDR3 bases are TGTGCCAGCAGCTTTTTTGGGGCCTACGAGCAGTACTTC. The full variable domain, rest sourced from reference TRBV5-5 and TRBJ2-7, is DAGVTQSPTHLIKTRGQQVTLRCSPISGHKSVSWYQQVLGQGPQFIFQYYEKEERGRGNFPDRFSARQFPNYSSELNVNALLLGDSALYLCASSFFGAYEQYFGPGTRLTVT.

The rearrangement uses TRBV7-9 and TRBJ1-2; possible D gene TRBD1, 5 bases. The CDR3 spans 14 residues. V dropped 3 bases and J dropped 7 bases, with 15 bases sitting between them. Germline values: CDR1 SEHNR, CDR2 FQNEAQ (reference sequence). The CDR3 DNA sequence: TGTGCCAGCAGCTTTGGTCAGGGATCTTCTGGCTACACCTTC. Its translation is CASSFGQGSSGYTF.